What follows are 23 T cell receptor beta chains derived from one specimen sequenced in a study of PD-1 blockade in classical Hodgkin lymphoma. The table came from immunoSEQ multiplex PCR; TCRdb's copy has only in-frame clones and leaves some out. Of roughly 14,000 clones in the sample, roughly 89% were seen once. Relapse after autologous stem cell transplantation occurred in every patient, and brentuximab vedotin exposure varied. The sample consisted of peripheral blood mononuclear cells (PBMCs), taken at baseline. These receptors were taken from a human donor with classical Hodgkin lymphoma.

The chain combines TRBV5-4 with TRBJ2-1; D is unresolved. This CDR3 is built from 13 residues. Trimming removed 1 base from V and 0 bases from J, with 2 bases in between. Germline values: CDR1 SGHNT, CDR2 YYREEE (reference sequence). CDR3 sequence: CASSLSSYNEQFF. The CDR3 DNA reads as TGTGCCAGCAGCTTGAGCTCCTACAATGAGCAGTTCTTC.

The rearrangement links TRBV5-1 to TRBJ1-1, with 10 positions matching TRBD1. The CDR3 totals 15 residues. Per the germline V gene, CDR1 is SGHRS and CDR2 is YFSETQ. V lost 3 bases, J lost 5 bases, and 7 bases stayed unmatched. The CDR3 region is CASSSDGQGVTEAFF. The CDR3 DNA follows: TGCGCCAGCAGCTCCGACGGACAGGGGGTAACTGAAGCTTTCTTT.

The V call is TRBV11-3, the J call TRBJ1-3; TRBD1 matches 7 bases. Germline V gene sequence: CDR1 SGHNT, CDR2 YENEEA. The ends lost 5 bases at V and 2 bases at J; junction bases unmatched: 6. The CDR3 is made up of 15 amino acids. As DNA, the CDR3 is TGTGCCAGCAGCGATCCAGGGGGTACTGGAAACACCATATATTTT. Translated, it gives CASSDPGGTGNTIYF.

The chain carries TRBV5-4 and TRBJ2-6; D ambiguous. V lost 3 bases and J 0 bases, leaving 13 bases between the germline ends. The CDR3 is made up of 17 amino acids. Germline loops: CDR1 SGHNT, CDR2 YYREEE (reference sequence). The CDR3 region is CASSSHGPSSGANVLTF. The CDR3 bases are TGTGCCAGCAGCTCTCACGGACCCAGCTCTGGGGCCAACGTCCTGACTTTC.

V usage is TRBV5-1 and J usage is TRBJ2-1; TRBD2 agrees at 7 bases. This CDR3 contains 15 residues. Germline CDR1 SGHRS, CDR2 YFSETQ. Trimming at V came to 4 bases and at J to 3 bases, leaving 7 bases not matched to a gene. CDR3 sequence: CASSPPRTSYNEQFF. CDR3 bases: TGCGCCAGCAGCCCCCCCCGGACTAGCTACAATGAGCAGTTCTTC.

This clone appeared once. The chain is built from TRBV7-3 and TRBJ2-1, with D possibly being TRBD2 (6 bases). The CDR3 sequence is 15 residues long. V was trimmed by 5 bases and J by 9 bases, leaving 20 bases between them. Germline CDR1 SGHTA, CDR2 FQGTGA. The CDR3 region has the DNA TGTGCCAGCAGCCCGGGACTCCCGGGGAATACTGAGCAGTTCTTC. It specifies CASSPGLPGNTEQFF.

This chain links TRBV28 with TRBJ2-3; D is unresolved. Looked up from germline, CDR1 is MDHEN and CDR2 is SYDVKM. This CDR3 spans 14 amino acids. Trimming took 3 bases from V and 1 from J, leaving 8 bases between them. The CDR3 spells CASSFLSGTDTQYF. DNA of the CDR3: TGTGCCAGCAGTTTTTTGTCGGGCACAGATACGCAGTATTTT.

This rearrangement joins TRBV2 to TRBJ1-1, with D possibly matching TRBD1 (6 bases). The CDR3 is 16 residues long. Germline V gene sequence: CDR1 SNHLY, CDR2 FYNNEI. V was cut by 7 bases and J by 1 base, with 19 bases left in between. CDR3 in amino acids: CASTDPGHPKNTEAFF. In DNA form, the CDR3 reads TGTGCCAGCACCGACCCGGGACATCCAAAGAACACTGAAGCTTTCTTT.

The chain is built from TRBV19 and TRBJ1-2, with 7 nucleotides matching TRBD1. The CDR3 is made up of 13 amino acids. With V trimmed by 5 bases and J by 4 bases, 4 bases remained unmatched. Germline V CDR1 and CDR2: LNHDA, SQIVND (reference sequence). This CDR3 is CASSSRDSYGYTF. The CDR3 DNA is TGTGCCAGTAGTTCCCGGGACAGCTATGGCTACACCTTC.

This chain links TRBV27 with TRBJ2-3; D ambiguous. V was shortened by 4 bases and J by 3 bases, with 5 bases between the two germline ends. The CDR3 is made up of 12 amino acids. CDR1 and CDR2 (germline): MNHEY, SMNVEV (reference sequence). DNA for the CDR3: TGTGCCAGCAGTTCGCCGACAGATACGCAGTATTTT. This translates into CASSSPTDTQYF.

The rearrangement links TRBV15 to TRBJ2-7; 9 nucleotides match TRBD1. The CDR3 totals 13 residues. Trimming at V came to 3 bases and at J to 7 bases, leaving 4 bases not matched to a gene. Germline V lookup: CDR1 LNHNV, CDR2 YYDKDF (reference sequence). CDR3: CATSRDRGREQYV. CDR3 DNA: TGTGCCACCAGCAGGGACAGGGGTAGAGAGCAGTACGTC.

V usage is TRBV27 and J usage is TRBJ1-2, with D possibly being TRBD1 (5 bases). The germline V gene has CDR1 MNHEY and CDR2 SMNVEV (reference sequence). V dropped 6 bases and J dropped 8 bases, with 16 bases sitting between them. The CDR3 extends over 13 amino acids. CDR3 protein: CASSFRAGNGYTF. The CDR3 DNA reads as TGTGCCAGCAGCTTCCGGGCAGGGAACGGCTACACCTTC.

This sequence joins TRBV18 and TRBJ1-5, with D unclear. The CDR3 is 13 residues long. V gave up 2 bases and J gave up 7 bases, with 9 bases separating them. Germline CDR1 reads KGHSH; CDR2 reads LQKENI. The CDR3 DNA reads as TGTGCCAGCTCACCAGAGAGAGAGCAGCCCCAGCATTTT. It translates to CASSPEREQPQHF.

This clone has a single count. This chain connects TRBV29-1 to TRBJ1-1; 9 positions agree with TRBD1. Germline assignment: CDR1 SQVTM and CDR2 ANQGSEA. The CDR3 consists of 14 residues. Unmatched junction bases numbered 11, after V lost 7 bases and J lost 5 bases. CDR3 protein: CSAYRGLSETEAFF. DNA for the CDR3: TGCAGCGCTTACAGGGGGCTGTCGGAAACTGAAGCTTTCTTT.

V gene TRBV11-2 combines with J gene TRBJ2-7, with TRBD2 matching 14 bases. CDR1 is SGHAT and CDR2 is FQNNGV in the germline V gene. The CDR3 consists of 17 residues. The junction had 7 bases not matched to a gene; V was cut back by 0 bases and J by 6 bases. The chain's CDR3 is CASSLERGLAGVGEQYV. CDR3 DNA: TGTGCCAGCAGCTTAGAAAGGGGACTAGCGGGGGTGGGCGAGCAGTACGTC.

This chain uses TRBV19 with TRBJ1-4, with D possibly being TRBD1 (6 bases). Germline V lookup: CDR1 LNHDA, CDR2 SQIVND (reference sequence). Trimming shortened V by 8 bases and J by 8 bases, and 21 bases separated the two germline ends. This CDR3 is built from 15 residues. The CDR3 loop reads CASGGLGEGGEKLFF. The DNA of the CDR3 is TGTGCCAGTGGGGGGCTCGGCGAAGGCGGCGAAAAACTGTTTTTT.

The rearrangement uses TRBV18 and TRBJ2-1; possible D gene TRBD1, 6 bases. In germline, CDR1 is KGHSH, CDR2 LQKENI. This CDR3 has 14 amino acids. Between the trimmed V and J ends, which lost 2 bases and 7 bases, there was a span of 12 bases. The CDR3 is CASSPGQGMNEQFF. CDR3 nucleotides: TGTGCCAGCTCACCAGGGCAGGGGATGAATGAGCAGTTCTTC.

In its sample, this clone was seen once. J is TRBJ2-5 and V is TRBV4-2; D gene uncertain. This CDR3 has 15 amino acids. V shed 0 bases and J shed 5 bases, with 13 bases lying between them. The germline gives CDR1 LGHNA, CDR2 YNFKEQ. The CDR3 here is CASSQESGTGETQYF. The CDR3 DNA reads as TGTGCCAGCAGCCAAGAAAGTGGAACCGGGGAGACCCAGTACTTC.

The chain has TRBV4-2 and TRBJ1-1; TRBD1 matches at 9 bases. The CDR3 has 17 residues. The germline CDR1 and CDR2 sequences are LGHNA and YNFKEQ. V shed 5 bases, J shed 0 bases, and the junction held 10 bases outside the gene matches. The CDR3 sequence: CASSFWGQGTLNTEAFF. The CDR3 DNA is TGTGCCAGCAGCTTCTGGGGACAGGGTACCCTGAACACTGAAGCTTTCTTT.

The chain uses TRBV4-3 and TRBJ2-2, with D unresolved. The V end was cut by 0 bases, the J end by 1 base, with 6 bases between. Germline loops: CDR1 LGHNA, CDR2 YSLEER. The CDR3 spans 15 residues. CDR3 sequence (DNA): TGCGCCAGCAGCCAAGATTCGGGGAACACCGGGGAGCTGTTTTTT. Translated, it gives CASSQDSGNTGELFF.

The CDR3 coding sequence is TGTGCCACCAGCAGAGGTAGCTCTGGGGCCAACGTCCTGACTTTC. Protein sequence: CATSRGSSGANVLTF. The chain uses TRBV15 and TRBJ2-6, with unresolved D. Trimming pared 1 base from V and 0 bases from J, leaving 4 bases between. Germline loops: CDR1 LNHNV, CDR2 YYDKDF (reference sequence). The CDR3 totals 15 residues. The whole variable domain, remainder taken from reference TRBV15 and TRBJ2-6, is DAMVIQNPRYQVTQFGKPVTLSCSQTLNHNVMYWYQQKSSQAPKLLFHYYDKDFNNEADTPDNFQSRRPNTSFCFLDIRSPGLGDTAMYLCATSRGSSGANVLTFGAGSRLTVL.

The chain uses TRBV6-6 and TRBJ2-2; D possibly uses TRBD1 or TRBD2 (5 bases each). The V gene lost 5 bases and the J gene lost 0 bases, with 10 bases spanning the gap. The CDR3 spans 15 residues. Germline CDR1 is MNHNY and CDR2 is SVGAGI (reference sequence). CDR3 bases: TGTGCCAGCAGTCCCGAGGGGACGAACACCGGGGAGCTGTTTTTT. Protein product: CASSPEGTNTGELFF.

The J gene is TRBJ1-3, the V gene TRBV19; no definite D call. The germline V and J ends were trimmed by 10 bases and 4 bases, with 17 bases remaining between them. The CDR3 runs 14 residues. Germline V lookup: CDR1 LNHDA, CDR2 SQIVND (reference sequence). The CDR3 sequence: CATRAGTPGNTIYF. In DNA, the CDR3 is TGTGCCACGCGGGCAGGAACTCCCGGAAACACCATATATTTT.